This T cell receptor beta chain was identified during a study of blood T cells in healthy people across ages. This clonotype has only a few counts. The V end was cut by 2 bases, the J end by 7 bases, with 3 bases between. The CDR3 extends over 12 amino acids. Primed by a sample-barcoded 5' primer and a J-beta primer mix, a second PCR proceeded for 7 to 11 cycles. TCRdb recomputed calls from the 5' RACE reads with MiXCR, one row per CDR3 protein. There are around 1.5 million distinct CDR3 sequences in the sample; around 42% occur only once, and 7% to 9.5% lies in the top ten. This TCR was sampled from a woman in her late teens or twenties in good health. V and J are TRBV12-3 or TRBV12-4 and TRBJ1-6, with D unclear. The specimen was blood. The CDR3 reads CASSLLNSPLHF. The CDR3 nucleotides are TGTGCCAGCAGTTTACTAAATTCACCCCTCCACTTT.